The rows below give T cell receptor beta chains drawn from one sample of a study of cytomegalovirus exposure and HLA in healthy donors. Profiling relied on immunoSEQ multiplex PCR, and the TCRdb table lists in-frame clones only, not all of them. The table has about 190,000 clones, approximately 70% seen once. Specimen: PBMCs. The receptors shown here come from a woman aged 30 to 39 in good health and CMV-seronegative. The CDR3 runs from the conserved cysteine through the conserved F or W. D genes are given only for firm matches. Some rows mark clone size as missing; the rest say once, few, many or name a class of expanded clone.

D gene: -; J gene: TRBJ2-1; clone size: -; V gene: TRBV19; CDR3 DNA: TGTGCCAGTAGTATAGAGTCGGGAGTGAACTACAATGAGCAGTTCTTC; CDR3 protein: CASSIESGVNYNEQFF
D gene: TRBD1; J gene: TRBJ2-2; clone size: -; V gene: TRBV5-4; CDR3 DNA: TGTGCCAGCAGCTTGGACAGGGGGAACACCGGGGAGCTGTTTTTT; CDR3 protein: CASSLDRGNTGELFF
D gene: -; J gene: TRBJ2-3; clone size: -; V gene: TRBV7-2; CDR3 DNA: TGTGCCAGCAGCTTAAATAGCGGTGCTAGCACAGATACGCAGTATTTT; CDR3 protein: CASSLNSGASTDTQYF
D gene: -; J gene: TRBJ2-5; clone size: -; V gene: TRBV19; CDR3 DNA: TGTGCCAGCTCCTACTCACGGCTAGCAACGGAGACCCAGTACTTC; CDR3 protein: CASSYSRLATETQYF
D gene: TRBD1; J gene: TRBJ2-2; clone size: -; V gene: TRBV19; CDR3 DNA: TGTGCCAGTAGGGACAGGGGGGACACCGGGGAGCTGTTTTTT; CDR3 protein: CASRDRGDTGELFF
D gene: -; J gene: TRBJ2-7; clone size: -; V gene: TRBV6-6; CDR3 DNA: TGTGCCAGCTCAGCGATTACCTACGAGCAGTACTTC; CDR3 protein: CASSAITYEQYF
D gene: TRBD1; J gene: TRBJ1-3; clone size: -; V gene: TRBV7-3; CDR3 DNA: TGTGCCAGCAGCTGGACAGGGCCTCTCTCATCTGGAAACACCATATATTTT; CDR3 protein: CASSWTGPLSSGNTIYF
D gene: -; J gene: TRBJ1-2; clone size: -; V gene: TRBV6-6; CDR3 DNA: TGTGCCAGCGCGATGCCGGGTATAAACTATGGCTACACCTTC; CDR3 protein: CASAMPGINYGYTF
D gene: -; J gene: TRBJ1-6; clone size: -; V gene: TRBV27; CDR3 DNA: TGTGCCAGCGGCCCCCTTTTTACACCCCTCCACTTT; CDR3 protein: CASGPLFTPLHF
D gene: -; J gene: TRBJ2-2; clone size: few; V gene: TRBV6-1; CDR3 DNA: TGTGCCAGCTACCCAGGGATCTTCGGTACCGGGGAGCTGTTTTTT; CDR3 protein: CASYPGIFGTGELFF
D gene: -; J gene: TRBJ2-1; clone size: -; V gene: TRBV27; CDR3 DNA: TGTGCCAGCAGTTTACAGGGTCTCAATGAGCAGTTCTTC; CDR3 protein: CASSLQGLNEQFF
D gene: -; J gene: TRBJ2-3; clone size: -; V gene: TRBV2; CDR3 DNA: TGTGCCAGCGGCAGGGGCAATTCAGATACGCAGTATTTT; CDR3 protein: CASGRGNSDTQYF
D gene: TRBD1; J gene: TRBJ1-5; clone size: -; V gene: TRBV11-2; CDR3 DNA: TGTGCCAGCAGCTTAGTCGACAGGGGACAGCCCCAGCATTTT; CDR3 protein: CASSLVDRGQPQHF
D gene: TRBD1; J gene: TRBJ1-1; clone size: -; V gene: TRBV2; CDR3 DNA: TGTGCCAGCAGTACCCCGGGACAGGGGACGATGAACACTGAAGCTTTCTTT; CDR3 protein: CASSTPGQGTMNTEAFF
D gene: -; J gene: TRBJ1-6; clone size: -; V gene: TRBV30; CDR3 DNA: TGTGCCTGGAGTTCGACAGTGAGTTCACCCCTCCACTTT; CDR3 protein: CAWSSTVSSPLHF
D gene: TRBD1; J gene: TRBJ2-5; clone size: few; V gene: TRBV7-2; CDR3 DNA: TGTGCCAGCAGCTTAGTCAGGGGGCCCCAAGAGACCCAGTACTTC; CDR3 protein: CASSLVRGPQETQYF
D gene: TRBD2; J gene: TRBJ2-1; clone size: -; V gene: TRBV6-4; CDR3 DNA: TGTGCCGGTAAGGCGGGGAGGGGCGATGAGCAGTTCTTC; CDR3 protein: CAGKAGRGDEQFF
D gene: TRBD1; J gene: TRBJ2-7; clone size: few; V gene: TRBV5-4; CDR3 DNA: TGTGCCAGCAGGGGGACAGGGCCAGCCTACGAGCAGTACTTC; CDR3 protein: CASRGTGPAYEQYF
D gene: TRBD1; J gene: TRBJ1-2; clone size: -; V gene: TRBV19; CDR3 DNA: TGTGCCAGTAGTCCCCGACAGGGGCTTGTCTATGGCTACACCTTC; CDR3 protein: CASSPRQGLVYGYTF
D gene: TRBD2; J gene: TRBJ2-2; clone size: -; V gene: TRBV5-4; CDR3 DNA: TGTGCCAGCAGCCTCCCCAGCGGGGTCCCCACCGGGGAGCTGTTTTTT; CDR3 protein: CASSLPSGVPTGELFF
D gene: -; J gene: TRBJ2-2; clone size: -; V gene: TRBV7-3; CDR3 DNA: TGTGCCAGCAGCCGAACTAGCCAAAAGACGAACACCGGGGAGCTGTTTTTT; CDR3 protein: CASSRTSQKTNTGELFF
D gene: -; J gene: TRBJ1-1; clone size: -; V gene: TRBV5-8; CDR3 DNA: TGTGCCAGCAGCTTGTATAGGAGGAACACTGAAGCTTTCTTT; CDR3 protein: CASSLYRRNTEAFF
D gene: -; J gene: TRBJ1-4; clone size: -; V gene: TRBV7-5; CDR3 DNA: TGTGTCAGAAGCTTAGCGGGCCGCGGGAGGACTAATGAAAAACTGTTTTTT; CDR3 protein: CVRSLAGRGRTNEKLFF
D gene: TRBD1; J gene: TRBJ2-3; clone size: once; V gene: TRBV14; CDR3 DNA: TGTGCCAGCAGCCAATTTACCGGGACAGCCTCTTATACGCAGTATTTT; CDR3 protein: CASSQFTGTASYTQYF
D gene: -; J gene: TRBJ1-1; clone size: few; V gene: TRBV27; CDR3 DNA: TGTGCCAGCAGTTTATTGTCGGACACTGAAGCTTTCTTT; CDR3 protein: CASSLLSDTEAFF
D gene: TRBD2; J gene: TRBJ2-1; clone size: -; V gene: TRBV7-2; CDR3 DNA: TGTGCCAGCAGCCATTCGGGACTAGCGGGGTCGGGTGAGCAGTTCTTC; CDR3 protein: CASSHSGLAGSGEQFF
D gene: -; J gene: TRBJ2-7; clone size: -; V gene: TRBV2; CDR3 DNA: TGTGCCAGCGGGGGACATACCTACGAGCAGTACTTC; CDR3 protein: CASGGHTYEQYF
D gene: -; J gene: TRBJ1-3; clone size: -; V gene: TRBV6-5; CDR3 DNA: TGTGCCAGCAGTTACAGGGGCAGCTCTGGAAACACCATATATTTT; CDR3 protein: CASSYRGSSGNTIYF
D gene: TRBD1; J gene: TRBJ1-5; clone size: -; V gene: TRBV19; CDR3 DNA: TGTGCCAGTAGTACCACAATTCGACAGGGAGAGGGCAATCAGCCCCAGCATTTT; CDR3 protein: CASSTTIRQGEGNQPQHF
D gene: TRBD1; J gene: TRBJ1-5; clone size: -; V gene: TRBV29-1; CDR3 DNA: TGCAGCGCCGCCCAGGGGGGTCTAGGGCAGCCCCAGCATTTT; CDR3 protein: CSAAQGGLGQPQHF
D gene: -; J gene: TRBJ1-6; clone size: -; V gene: TRBV5-8; CDR3 DNA: TGTGCCAGCAGTAGCGGTAACTACGAACCCTATAATTCACCCCTCCACTTT; CDR3 protein: CASSSGNYEPYNSPLHF
D gene: TRBD2; J gene: TRBJ2-7; clone size: few; V gene: TRBV7-9; CDR3 DNA: TGTGCCAGCAGCTTGGTGTCTGGGACTAGCTCCTACGAGCAGTACTTC; CDR3 protein: CASSLVSGTSSYEQYF
D gene: TRBD1; J gene: TRBJ1-2; clone size: -; V gene: TRBV13; CDR3 DNA: TGTGCCAGCAGCACCAGGGGGGCAAACTATGGCTACACCTTC; CDR3 protein: CASSTRGANYGYTF
D gene: TRBD1; J gene: TRBJ2-1; clone size: -; V gene: TRBV9; CDR3 DNA: TGTGCCAGCAGCCCTACAGGGGGCGCCTACAATGAGCAGTTCTTC; CDR3 protein: CASSPTGGAYNEQFF
D gene: -; J gene: TRBJ2-2; clone size: -; V gene: TRBV4-1; CDR3 DNA: TGCGCCAGCAGCCTTCCCAGCACCGGGGAGCTGTTTTTT; CDR3 protein: CASSLPSTGELFF
D gene: TRBD1; J gene: TRBJ1-1; clone size: -; V gene: TRBV19; CDR3 DNA: TGTGCCAGTAGTACGGCAGGGGGAACTGAAGCTTTCTTT; CDR3 protein: CASSTAGGTEAFF
D gene: TRBD1; J gene: TRBJ1-1; clone size: -; V gene: TRBV27; CDR3 DNA: TGTGCCAGCAGTCTATTGACAGGGGGCCGTTTTGAAGCTTTCTTT; CDR3 protein: CASSLLTGGRFEAFF
D gene: -; J gene: TRBJ2-1; clone size: -; V gene: TRBV27; CDR3 DNA: TGTGCCAGCAGTCTGCCCAGCGGAGGTCCCTACAATGAGCAGTTCTTC; CDR3 protein: CASSLPSGGPYNEQFF
D gene: TRBD1; J gene: TRBJ2-1; clone size: few; V gene: TRBV5-8; CDR3 DNA: TGTGCCAGCAGCTTTTTTGGCGGGACAGGGGGCGTGTATGAGCAGTTCTTC; CDR3 protein: CASSFFGGTGGVYEQFF
D gene: -; J gene: TRBJ2-4; clone size: -; V gene: TRBV15; CDR3 DNA: TGTGCCACCAGCAGAGATGAAGCGCGAATTCAGTACTTC; CDR3 protein: CATSRDEARIQYF
D gene: -; J gene: TRBJ1-2; clone size: -; V gene: TRBV5-4; CDR3 DNA: TGTGCCAGCAGCTCGGACATCTATGGCTACACCTTC; CDR3 protein: CASSSDIYGYTF
D gene: -; J gene: TRBJ1-6; clone size: few; V gene: TRBV5-1; CDR3 DNA: TGCGCCAGCAGCTTGGTAGGGACACCCAATTCACCCCTCCACTTT; CDR3 protein: CASSLVGTPNSPLHF
D gene: TRBD1; J gene: TRBJ1-4; clone size: -; V gene: TRBV5-6; CDR3 DNA: TGTGCCAGCAGCTTCACCCAGGGGGCGTATAATGAAAAACTGTTTTTT; CDR3 protein: CASSFTQGAYNEKLFF
D gene: TRBD2; J gene: TRBJ2-3; clone size: -; V gene: TRBV29-1; CDR3 DNA: TGCAGCGTCTTGGGGAGTAAGGTAGCGGGAGGGCCCGGGGCAGATACGCAGTATTTT; CDR3 protein: CSVLGSKVAGGPGADTQYF
D gene: -; J gene: TRBJ1-1; clone size: -; V gene: TRBV6-1; CDR3 DNA: TGTGCCAGCAGGTACAGCCCGAACACTGAAGCTTTCTTT; CDR3 protein: CASRYSPNTEAFF
D gene: -; J gene: TRBJ2-2; clone size: few; V gene: TRBV7-9; CDR3 DNA: TGTGCCAGCAGCTTAGCCCGCACCGGGGAGCTGTTTTTT; CDR3 protein: CASSLARTGELFF
D gene: -; J gene: TRBJ2-1; clone size: once; V gene: TRBV4-2; CDR3 DNA: TGTGCCAGCAGCCAAGGTAGCGGAGCATACAATGAGCAGTTCTTC; CDR3 protein: CASSQGSGAYNEQFF
D gene: -; J gene: TRBJ1-2; clone size: few; V gene: TRBV21-1; CDR3 DNA: TGTGCCAGCAGTAACGCTAGCTCTAAGTGGGACTATGGCTACACCTTC; CDR3 protein: CASSNASSKWDYGYTF
D gene: -; J gene: TRBJ1-1; clone size: -; V gene: TRBV27; CDR3 DNA: TGTGCCAGCAGATACAGGGAGGGCACTGAAGCTTTCTTT; CDR3 protein: CASRYREGTEAFF
D gene: TRBD1; J gene: TRBJ1-1; clone size: few; V gene: TRBV2; CDR3 DNA: TGTGCCAGCAGGGATGGACAGGGAAGGACTGAAGCTTTCTTT; CDR3 protein: CASRDGQGRTEAFF
D gene: TRBD2; J gene: TRBJ2-7; clone size: -; V gene: TRBV18; CDR3 DNA: TGTGCCAGCTCACTAGCGGGAGGGGCTAACGAGCAGTACTTC; CDR3 protein: CASSLAGGANEQYF
D gene: TRBD2; J gene: TRBJ2-1; clone size: -; V gene: TRBV6-1; CDR3 DNA: TGTGCCAGCAGTGAAGGGACTAGCGGCTACAATGAGCAGTTCTTC; CDR3 protein: CASSEGTSGYNEQFF
D gene: TRBD2; J gene: TRBJ2-2; clone size: -; V gene: TRBV7-6; CDR3 DNA: TGTGCCAGCAGCATACCGGGGGGTGGACACACCGGGGAGCTGTTTTTT; CDR3 protein: CASSIPGGGHTGELFF
D gene: -; J gene: TRBJ2-7; clone size: once; V gene: TRBV19; CDR3 DNA: TGTGCCAGTAACCTTGGCGGGTCCTACGAGCAGTACTTC; CDR3 protein: CASNLGGSYEQYF
D gene: TRBD2; J gene: TRBJ2-1; clone size: few; V gene: TRBV7-9; CDR3 DNA: TGTTCCAGCAGCTCCCGACTAGCGGCCTACAATGAGCAGTTCTTC; CDR3 protein: CSSSSRLAAYNEQFF
D gene: -; J gene: TRBJ2-1; clone size: once; V gene: TRBV6-5; CDR3 DNA: TGTGCCAGCAGCTTTCAGGGTCCGACCTACAATGAGCAGTTCTTC; CDR3 protein: CASSFQGPTYNEQFF
D gene: -; J gene: TRBJ2-1; clone size: -; V gene: TRBV5-1; CDR3 DNA: TGCGCCAGCAGGAGGAGTAACATCAATGAGCAGTTCTTC; CDR3 protein: CASRRSNINEQFF
D gene: -; J gene: TRBJ1-4; clone size: once; V gene: TRBV27; CDR3 DNA: TGTGCCAGCGGAGCGTGGGGGGATGAAAAACTGTTTTTT; CDR3 protein: CASGAWGDEKLFF
D gene: TRBD2; J gene: TRBJ2-7; clone size: once; V gene: TRBV5-1; CDR3 DNA: TGCGCCAGCAGCTTCCGGGGACTAGATATTCACGAGCAGTACTTC; CDR3 protein: CASSFRGLDIHEQYF
D gene: TRBD1; J gene: TRBJ1-5; clone size: once; V gene: TRBV5-1; CDR3 DNA: TGCGCCAGCAGCTTGGACGGGACAGGGTTAAATCAGCCCCAGCATTTT; CDR3 protein: CASSLDGTGLNQPQHF